This TCR beta chain was retrieved from a study of blood T cells in healthy people across ages. As for the study in general: Template-switching capture recovered about one barcoded beta molecule per two T cells.

This clonotype occurred a few times. Its ends do not fully match the called genes, so a read error is possible. The CDR3 extends over 12 amino acids. The use of a sample-barcoded 5' primer and a J-beta primer mix characterized a second PCR of 7 to 11 cycles. TCRdb re-derived calls from the 5' RACE reads in MiXCR, one entry per CDR3 protein. Here the sample spans 1.4 million or so distinct CDR3 sequences, 42% being singletons. The sample was blood. The source of this sequence is a woman aged 18-29 years in good health. The chain links TRBV12-3 or TRBV12-4 to TRBJ2-1; D is possibly TRBD2 (6 bases). The CDR3 nucleotides read TGTGCCAGCAGGTTAGGAGGGGATGAGCAGTTCTTC. This codes for CASRLGGDEQFF.